Listed below are T cell receptor beta chains from one sample, sequenced in a study of T cell responses to AZD1222 COVID-19 vaccine. Sequencing was performed with immunoSEQ multiplex PCR; in TCRdb, only in-frame clones are kept and a portion is missing. The sample shows some 120,000 clones, 90% to 95% of them seen only once. The sample in question was peripheral blood, obtained on day 0 of AZD1222 vaccination. The receptors were gathered from an adult in good health. The CDR3 runs from the conserved cysteine through the conserved F or W. Each record gives: J gene, V gene, clone size, CDR3 protein. Size tells how often a clone was seen (once, few, many) or the class of an expanded clone, and some rows leave it out.

>TRBJ2-3|TRBV9|-
CASSALALGDTQYF
>TRBJ2-7|TRBV5-1|-
CASSPHLAELSSYEQYF
>TRBJ1-2|TRBV2|-
CASRGVRGRKYGYTF
>TRBJ1-1|TRBV11-3|once
CASSIRVGGTEAFF
>TRBJ1-2|TRBV15|-
CATSRDGTGAPYGYTF
>TRBJ2-4|TRBV27|few
CASSLGGGAKNIQYF
>TRBJ1-1|TRBV5-1|-
CASSAQASHVATEAFF
>TRBJ2-5|TRBV5-1|-
CASSLRQGNQETQYF
>TRBJ2-7|TRBV30|-
CAWSGYYEQYF
>TRBJ2-1|TRBV12-3/TRBV12-4|once
CASSSYYNEQFF
>TRBJ1-2|TRBV12-3/TRBV12-4|few
CASSLGQGGGYTF
>TRBJ1-3|TRBV2|-
CATIGGGLGSGNTIYF
>TRBJ1-6|TRBV14|-
CASSQAAHSPLHF
>TRBJ2-3|TRBV6-5|-
CASSTPGTDTQYF
>TRBJ2-7|TRBV21-1|-
CASQGGQRGSYEQYF
>TRBJ2-7|TRBV6-1|-
CASSEVGSYEQYF
>TRBJ1-2|TRBV10-3|once
CAISEPQGLGYTF
>TRBJ2-5|TRBV6-2/TRBV6-3|once
CASSYSTRETQYF
>TRBJ1-5|TRBV5-8|-
CASSLEALQGLRPQHF
>TRBJ1-6|TRBV5-8|-
CASKIYGQGSNSPLHF
>TRBJ2-1|TRBV10-3|-
CAISEGDYPYNEQFF
>TRBJ2-4|TRBV5-1|-
CASSSGSWNRDTQLAKNIQYF